This T cell receptor (beta chain) was identified in a study of blood T cell repertoires in COVID-19. In the study overall: Sites in the United States, Italy and Spain provided acute and convalescent COVID-19 samples. Sample material is recorded as cDNA or gDNA derived from T cells, B-cell-depleted T cells, or PBMCs.

The CDR3 runs to 14 residues. The ends were cut back, 0 bases at V and 1 base at J, with 6 bases in the middle. Germline CDR1 is SGHTA and CDR2 is FQGNSA. In the source study's methods: Amplification of reference gene primers provided the estimated nucleated cell counts. Repertoires were generated with immunoSEQ multiplex PCR, while TCRdb's copy carries only in-frame clones and drops some. Clonal size and the V and J genes are those of that table, whereas D and trimming came from the DNA. The data contain a few hundred thousand clones, approximately 80% of them seen just once; the ten biggest clones take up 9.5% to 10%. This clone has only a few counts. Other nucleotide sequences in the sample specify the same CDR3.

Material: peripheral blood. The chain recombines TRBV7-2 with TRBJ1-2; possibly TRBD1 for D (6 bases). The TCR was taken from a man aged 50 to 60 with active or convalescent COVID-19. This CDR3 is CASSLAGGNYGYTF. CDR3 nucleotides: TGTGCCAGCAGCTTAGCAGGGGGTAACTATGGCTACACCTTC.